This T cell receptor (beta chain) was recovered during a study of beta chain features in type 1 diabetes. Broader study findings: Type 1 diabetes patients had VDJ junctions that carried fewer insertions and more deletions. PCR might show a preference for shorter templates, equally across patients and controls. There was a moderate but significant shortening of TCRB CDR3s in all four CD4+ subsets of Type 1 diabetes patients. The analysis here could not establish whether HLA type shapes TCRB rearrangement. Among patients, naive, central memory and Treg TCRB repertoires appeared more similar than among healthy donors.

What was sequenced were expressed TCRB transcripts, since all of the isolated RNA had been reverse transcribed. TCRdb's table, derived via immunoSEQ multiplex PCR, lists solely in-frame clones and lacks some. The data hold about 240,000 clones, with roughly 14% observed a single time. This CDR3 has 16 amino acids. The V end was cut by 4 bases, the J end by 7 bases, with 20 bases between. In germline, CDR1 is LGHNA, CDR2 YNFKEQ. This clone was counted between two and nine times. Antigen: not known. The V gene is TRBV4-2, the J gene TRBJ2-1, with a tentative D call TRBD2 (5 bases). The sequence derives from a man aged 25 to 45 with type 1 diabetes. The sample taken for sequencing was naive CD4+ T cells from blood. The CDR3 here is CASSLTQRVAGNEQFF. In nucleotides, the CDR3 is TGTGCCAGCAGCCTTACCCAGAGGGTAGCAGGTAATGAGCAGTTCTTC.